The rows below give T cell receptor beta chains drawn from one sample of a study of cytomegalovirus exposure and HLA in healthy donors. Assay: immunoSEQ multiplex PCR; the TCRdb copy retains only in-frame clones and omits some. The sample yields 130,000 to 150,000 clones, around 80% seen once. Sequencing was carried out using PBMCs. All receptors derive from a woman aged 55-75 years in good health and CMV-seropositive. CDR3s include the opening cysteine and the closing phenylalanine or tryptophan. The D gene is left open where the match is weak.

TRBV5-1,TRBD2,TRBJ2-3,CASPSKREGPDTQYF,TGCGCCAGCCCCTCGAAGCGGGAGGGCCCAGATACGCAGTATTTT
TRBV19,NA,TRBJ2-7,CASREAFGPYEQYF,TGTGCCAGTAGGGAGGCATTTGGGCCCTACGAGCAGTACTTC
TRBV5-6,NA,TRBJ2-7,CASSLKLGEQYF,TGTGCCAGCAGCTTGAAATTGGGCGAGCAGTACTTC
TRBV19,NA,TRBJ1-1,CASSIRQRNTEAFF,TGTGCCAGTAGTATCAGGCAAAGGAACACTGAAGCTTTCTTT
TRBV2,NA,TRBJ2-2,CASSEESSNTGELFF,TGTGCCAGCAGTGAAGAGAGTTCCAACACCGGGGAGCTGTTTTTT
TRBV27,NA,TRBJ2-5,CASSLGGQGTQYF,TGTGCCAGCAGTTTGGGCGGCCAGGGGACCCAGTACTTC
TRBV28,NA,TRBJ2-5,CASRGTGRGETQYF,TGTGCCAGCAGGGGAACAGGGAGGGGAGAGACCCAGTACTTC
TRBV18,NA,TRBJ2-1,CASSPLAASSSYNEQFF,TGTGCCAGCTCACCACTGGCAGCGTCTAGCTCCTACAATGAGCAGTTCTTC
TRBV4-1,TRBD2,TRBJ2-5,CASSQISGREVETQYF,TGCGCCAGCAGCCAGATTAGCGGGAGGGAGGTAGAGACCCAGTACTTC
TRBV4-1,TRBD1,TRBJ1-4,CASSQGLSGGHNEKLFF,TGCGCCAGCAGCCAAGGGCTTTCAGGGGGCCACAATGAAAAACTGTTTTTT